Listed below are T cell receptor beta chains from one sample, sequenced in a study of blood T cells in healthy people across ages. MiXCR, run by TCRdb on the 5' RACE reads, gives a single entry per CDR3 protein. The data show around 1,000,000 distinct CDR3 sequences, under 30% seen once. In addition, the sample was reused for a study of T cells of mothers and their children.

Source material: blood. Source of these receptors: a girl aged 2-10 years in good health. The CDR3 runs from the conserved cysteine through the conserved F or W. D genes are given only for firm matches. A row's size may be missing; if present it is once, few, many or a size class.

v_call: TRBV4-1
j_call: TRBJ1-2
d_call: TRBD1
clone_size: NA
cdr3_nt: TGCGCCAGCAGCCCTAGGGACAGTCTAACCTACGGCTACACCTTC
cdr3_aa: CASSPRDSLTYGYTF

v_call: TRBV5-1
j_call: TRBJ1-1
d_call: NA
clone_size: NA
cdr3_nt: TGCGCCAGCAGCGCCAGGTCGAACACTGAAGCTTTCTTT
cdr3_aa: CASSARSNTEAFF

v_call: TRBV28
j_call: TRBJ1-3
d_call: TRBD1
clone_size: NA
cdr3_nt: TGTGCCAGCAGTTTCGGGACAGTAATCTCTGGAAACACCATATATTTT
cdr3_aa: CASSFGTVISGNTIYF

v_call: TRBV12-3/TRBV12-4
j_call: TRBJ2-3
d_call: NA
clone_size: NA
cdr3_nt: TGTGCCAGCAGCCTCCGGGACAACACAGATACGCAGTATTTT
cdr3_aa: CASSLRDNTDTQYF

v_call: TRBV9
j_call: TRBJ2-7
d_call: NA
clone_size: few
cdr3_nt: TGTGCCAGCAGCGCCGGTCCCGGGGGGCTTGAGCAGTACTTC
cdr3_aa: CASSAGPGGLEQYF

v_call: TRBV4-1
j_call: TRBJ2-1
d_call: TRBD2
clone_size: NA
cdr3_nt: TGCGCCAGCAGCCAAGACGGACTAGCGGAGTCCTACAATGAGCAGTTCTTC
cdr3_aa: CASSQDGLAESYNEQFF

v_call: TRBV6-2/TRBV6-3
j_call: TRBJ2-5
d_call: NA
clone_size: few
cdr3_nt: TGTGCCAGCAACACGGAAGATTGGACCCAGTACTTC
cdr3_aa: CASNTEDWTQYF

v_call: TRBV7-9
j_call: TRBJ2-1
d_call: NA
clone_size: NA
cdr3_nt: TGTGCCAGCAGCTTCAATGAAGGTCGTACCTGGGGCAATGAGCAGTTCTTC
cdr3_aa: CASSFNEGRTWGNEQFF

v_call: TRBV4-3
j_call: TRBJ1-1
d_call: NA
clone_size: NA
cdr3_nt: TGCGCCAGCAGCCAGGAACTCAGGTCTGAAGCTTTCTTT
cdr3_aa: CASSQELRSEAFF

v_call: TRBV20-1
j_call: TRBJ2-1
d_call: TRBD2
clone_size: NA
cdr3_nt: TGCAGTGCTAGAGATGGGGCGGGAGGAGGCAGTGAGCAGTTCTTC
cdr3_aa: CSARDGAGGGSEQFF

v_call: TRBV6-6
j_call: TRBJ1-4
d_call: NA
clone_size: NA
cdr3_nt: TGTGCCAGCAGTTACGGCCCCCTTGAAAAACTGTTTTTT
cdr3_aa: CASSYGPLEKLFF

v_call: TRBV28
j_call: TRBJ2-7
d_call: NA
clone_size: few
cdr3_nt: TGTGCCAGCAGTTATGCGGGGTCGACGGCCTACGAGCAGTACTTC
cdr3_aa: CASSYAGSTAYEQYF

v_call: TRBV6-2/TRBV6-3
j_call: TRBJ2-7
d_call: NA
clone_size: NA
cdr3_nt: TGTGCCAGCAGTTACTCGAGGCAGGAAACCTACGAGCAGTACTTC
cdr3_aa: CASSYSRQETYEQYF

v_call: TRBV4-3
j_call: TRBJ2-7
d_call: NA
clone_size: few
cdr3_nt: TGCGCCAGCAGCCACCAGACCCAGGGAGACGAGCAGTACTTC
cdr3_aa: CASSHQTQGDEQYF

v_call: TRBV28
j_call: TRBJ2-7
d_call: TRBD2
clone_size: NA
cdr3_nt: TGTGCCAGCAGTTTTTTCCTCGGACTAGTAGCCGACGAGCAGTACTTC
cdr3_aa: CASSFFLGLVADEQYF

v_call: TRBV27
j_call: TRBJ2-1
d_call: NA
clone_size: NA
cdr3_nt: TGTGCCAGCAAAGGATATCCCTACAATGAGCAGTTCTTC
cdr3_aa: CASKGYPYNEQFF

v_call: TRBV6-6
j_call: TRBJ2-1
d_call: TRBD2
clone_size: few
cdr3_nt: TGTGCCAGCAGTTCCATTAGCGGGAACTACAATGAGCAGTTCTTC
cdr3_aa: CASSSISGNYNEQFF

v_call: TRBV4-1
j_call: TRBJ2-5
d_call: NA
clone_size: NA
cdr3_nt: TGCGCCAGCAGCCAAGACGGGGCCGGGTACCAAGAGACCCAGTACTTC
cdr3_aa: CASSQDGAGYQETQYF

v_call: TRBV29-1
j_call: TRBJ2-3
d_call: NA
clone_size: NA
cdr3_nt: TGCAGCGCTGAGGTCCGGGTCCCGCGAAATAGAGGCACAGATACGCAGTATTTT
cdr3_aa: CSAEVRVPRNRGTDTQYF

v_call: TRBV29-1
j_call: TRBJ2-5
d_call: TRBD2
clone_size: few
cdr3_nt: TGCAGCGTTGAAGGAGGACTAGCGGACCCAAGGGATGAGACCCAGTACTTC
cdr3_aa: CSVEGGLADPRDETQYF

v_call: TRBV12-3/TRBV12-4
j_call: TRBJ1-2
d_call: NA
clone_size: NA
cdr3_nt: TGTGCCAGCAGTTTAGGGACGGTCCCCCTGGATGGCTACACCTTC
cdr3_aa: CASSLGTVPLDGYTF

v_call: TRBV12-3/TRBV12-4
j_call: TRBJ2-5
d_call: NA
clone_size: few
cdr3_nt: TGTGCCAGCAGTCCCATGGGTTCCCCGGGCCAGTACTTC
cdr3_aa: CASSPMGSPGQYF